Below are 30 T cell receptor beta chains sequenced from a single sample in a study of post-analysis software for immune sequencing data (dated by TCRdb to about 2015). Libraries came from PCR. Instrument used: Illumina HiSeq 2500. Unique molecular identifiers were incorporated into TCR beta cDNA libraries to reduce PCR and sequencing biases. The public reads were reanalyzed by TCRdb: fastp trimming at Q25, MiXCR alignment, in-frame beta chains only. Rows matching on CDR3 protein sequence are summarized as one entry with the most common DNA and genes. Present in this sample are some 700,000 distinct CDR3 sequences, over 45% of which were seen just once. The top ten constitute about 11% of the sample. For these TCRs, the target antigens are not known. The investigation overall reported the following: Patients showed significantly higher frequencies than controls for several TRBV segments, among them TRBV5-6, TRBV5-1 and TRBV20-1.

The specimen sequenced was blood. The receptors stem from a girl aged 2-15 years with multiple sclerosis.

The chain uses TRBV6-1 and TRBJ1-6; D uncertain. Germline CDR1 MNHNS, CDR2 SASEGT. Trimming pared 10 bases from V and 10 bases from J, leaving 11 bases between. The CDR3 spans 11 residues. The CDR3 sequence: CANWNKSPLHF. DNA of the CDR3: TGTGCCAACTGGAACAAGTCACCCCTCCACTTT.

In DNA form, the CDR3 reads TGCAGTGCTCTTTTAGGGGGACAGAGAACAGATACGCAGTATTTT. Its protein product is CSALLGGQRTDTQYF. The J gene is TRBJ2-3, the V gene TRBV20-1; TRBD1 aligns across 7 bases. After removal of 5 bases from V and 3 bases from J, the junction contained 11 bases not matched to a gene. Per the germline V gene, CDR1 is DFQATT and CDR2 is SNEGSKA (reference sequence). The CDR3 covers 15 residues.

This clonotype was observed a few times. The chain joins TRBV5-5 to TRBJ2-1; D is possibly TRBD2 (7 bases). V lost 4 bases, J lost 9 bases, and 20 bases lay in between. This CDR3 comprises 15 residues. Germline CDR1 reads SGHKS; CDR2 reads YYEKEE (reference sequence). The CDR3 bases are TGTGCCAGCAGCCCCGTCTGGGGGGGCCTCGGTGAGCAGTTCTTC. Its protein is CASSPVWGGLGEQFF.

The CDR3 protein is CASSFSTTSPGETQYF. The DNA of the CDR3 is TGCGCCAGCAGCTTTTCCACGACTAGCCCCGGAGAGACCCAGTACTTC. This chain links TRBV5-1 with TRBJ2-5, with 7 bases fitting TRBD2. The V gene end was trimmed by 2 bases and the J gene end by 4 bases; junction bases not matched to a gene: 11. CDR3 size: 16 residues. Germline CDR1 SGHRS, CDR2 YFSETQ.

The rearrangement joins TRBV7-9 to TRBJ2-4; D gene unclear. The tail of the sequence fits TRBJ2-5 better, so the J call may be wrong. There are 15 residues in the CDR3. The germline V gene has CDR1 SEHNR and CDR2 FQNEAQ (reference sequence). CDR3 nucleotides: TGTGCCACCTTTTCACCAGCAGGCCGTCAAGAGACCCAGTACTTC. This codes for CATFSPAGRQETQYF.

This clonotype was picked up a small number of times. This chain uses TRBV9 with TRBJ2-3; D unclear. The ends were cut back, 0 bases at V and 3 bases at J, with 11 bases in the middle. Germline V lookup: CDR1 SGDLS, CDR2 YYNGEE. The CDR3 contains 15 residues. The CDR3 nucleotides are TGTGCCAGCAGCGTAGCTGTGGGAATAACAGATACGCAGTATTTT. Translating it yields CASSVAVGITDTQYF.

V is TRBV9 and J is TRBJ1-2; D gene ambiguous. CDR3 length equals 13 residues. The V end lost 6 bases, the J end lost 1 base, and 10 bases lay between the germline ends. Germline loops: CDR1 SGDLS, CDR2 YYNGEE. The CDR3 sequence is CASNGGLNYGYTF. The CDR3 coding sequence is TGTGCCAGCAACGGTGGGCTTAACTATGGCTACACCTTC. The complete variable domain, with remaining parts taken from reference TRBV9 and TRBJ1-2, reads DSGVTQTPKHLITATGQRVTLRCSPRSGDLSVYWYQQSLDQGLQFLIQYYNGEERAKGNILERFSAQQFPDLHSELNLSSLELGDSALYFCASNGGLNYGYTFGSGTRLTVV.

The rearrangement uses TRBV5-1 and TRBJ2-7; the match to TRBD2 covers 9 bases. CDR3 size: 16 residues. In germline, CDR1 is SGHRS, CDR2 YFSETQ. Trimming removed 5 bases from V and 3 bases from J; junction bases left unmatched: 12. CDR3 in DNA: TGCGCCAGCAGTGGATCGGCGGGAGGGGGATTCTACGAGCAGTACTTC. Protein sequence: CASSGSAGGGFYEQYF.

This clonotype occurred a few times. The genes are TRBV25-1 and TRBJ1-2, with D unresolved. V lost 1 base to trimming and J lost 6 bases, with 9 bases between them. In germline, CDR1 is MGHDK, CDR2 SYGVNS. The CDR3 runs 13 residues. The CDR3 here is CASSEFYSDGYTF. Written as DNA, the CDR3 is TGTGCCAGCAGTGAATTCTACAGTGATGGCTACACCTTC.

This clonotype was seen a few times. CDR3 DNA sequence: TGCAGTGCCATGACAGGGGGAAAGGATACGCAGTATTTT. Its protein product is CSAMTGGKDTQYF. The gene calls are TRBV20-1 and TRBJ2-3; 9 bases agree with TRBD1. Germline values: CDR1 DFQATT, CDR2 SNEGSKA (reference sequence). Trimming took 6 bases from V and 6 from J; bases not matched to a gene: 7. There are 13 residues in the CDR3.

The V call is TRBV12-5, the J call TRBJ2-1; TRBD1 matches at 11 bases. The CDR3 covers 14 residues. Per germline, CDR1 LGHNT and CDR2 FRNRAP. Unmatched junction bases numbered 2, after V lost 1 base and J lost 9 bases. The CDR3 DNA sequence: TGTGCTAGTGGTTTGGGGACAGGGGGCTCTGAGCAGTTCTTC. As protein: CASGLGTGGSEQFF. Full variable domain (remainder filled in from reference TRBV12-5 and TRBJ2-1): DARVTQTPRHKVTEMGQEVTMRCQPILGHNTVFWYRQTMMQGLELLAYFRNRAPLDDSGMPKDRFSAEMPDATLATLKIQPSEPRDSAVYFCASGLGTGGSEQFFGPGTRLTVL.

This chain links TRBV4-1 with TRBJ2-1, with a weak D call TRBD2 (6 bases). Trimming left V 4 bases short and J 2 bases short, with 18 bases between. Germline V lookup: CDR1 MGHRA, CDR2 YSYEKL. This CDR3 comprises 17 residues. CDR3 residues: CASSPVPGTSPYNEQFF. CDR3 in DNA: TGCGCCAGCAGCCCGGTTCCCGGGACTTCACCCTACAATGAGCAGTTCTTC.

This clonotype has a handful of counts. V usage is TRBV25-1 and J usage is TRBJ2-3; D might be TRBD1 (6 bases). Trimming shortened V by 6 bases and J by 0 bases, and 13 bases separated the two germline ends. In germline, CDR1 is MGHDK, CDR2 SYGVNS. This CDR3 contains 15 residues. The CDR3, as DNA: TGTGCCAGCAGGGACCAGGGGATCAGCACAGATACGCAGTATTTT. This encodes CASRDQGISTDTQYF.

This clonotype appeared once. The rearrangement joins TRBV6-5 to TRBJ2-3; D remains unclear. The CDR3 is 13 residues long. Germline-derived CDR1 and CDR2 are MNHEY and SVGAGI. Deletions cut 3 bases from V and 4 bases from J, with 8 bases between. The CDR3 nucleotides read TGTGCCAGCAGTTATGACCAGGCAGATACGCAGTATTTT. Encoded protein: CASSYDQADTQYF.

The J gene is TRBJ1-1, the V gene TRBV29-1, with a possible D match to TRBD1 (5 bases). V was cut by 6 bases and J by 2 bases, with 13 bases left in between. CDR3 length: 13 amino acids. CDR1 is SQVTM, CDR2 ANQGSEA, per germline. CDR3 coding DNA: TGCAGCGTGAGAGGCCAGGGAAACACTGAAGCTTTCTTT. Translated, it gives CSVRGQGNTEAFF.

The chain combines TRBV27 with TRBJ2-1; 9 bases agree with TRBD2. From germline, CDR1 is MNHEY and CDR2 SMNVEV (reference sequence). The CDR3 is 15 amino acids. V was pared by 8 bases and J by 1 base, with 6 bases of the junction left unmatched. In DNA form, the CDR3 reads TGTGCCAGCTGGACCAGCGGGAGGTCCTACAATGAGCAGTTCTTC. Its protein is CASWTSGRSYNEQFF.

In its sample, this clonotype was seen a few times. The rearrangement joins TRBV20-1 to TRBJ2-7; D gene uncertain. Trimming took off 2 bases at V and 6 bases at J, with 14 bases between the two ends. CDR1 and CDR2 from the germline V gene are DFQATT and SNEGSKA (reference sequence). The CDR3 runs 13 residues. CDR3 amino acids: CSARPDNTGEQYF. For the CDR3, the DNA is TGCAGTGCTAGACCTGACAACACGGGCGAGCAGTACTTC.

V gene TRBV5-1 combines with J gene TRBJ1-2; 10 nucleotides align to TRBD1. The CDR3 contains 17 residues. The V gene end was trimmed by 2 bases and the J gene end by 2 bases; junction bases not matched to a gene: 9. Germline V gives CDR1 SGHRS, CDR2 YFSETQ. CDR3 residues: CASSFRTGGVGNYGYTF. The CDR3 DNA reads TGCGCCAGCAGCTTTAGGACAGGGGGAGTGGGCAACTATGGCTACACCTTC.

The rearrangement links TRBV4-2 to TRBJ2-5, with D uncertain. Per germline, CDR1 LGHNA and CDR2 YNFKEQ. Trimming removed 1 base at V and 1 base at J, with 4 bases between. The CDR3 covers 13 residues. This CDR3 reads CASSQVGQETQYF. DNA for the CDR3: TGTGCCAGCAGCCAAGTAGGCCAAGAGACCCAGTACTTC.

This chain joins TRBV5-1 and TRBJ2-1, with 13 bases aligning to TRBD2. The ends lost 4 bases at V and 9 bases at J; junction bases unmatched: 10. CDR1 and CDR2 (germline): SGHRS, YFSETQ. The CDR3 totals 16 residues. The CDR3 DNA is TGCGCCAGCAGCCCTGGACTAGCGGGGGTACCGGGTGAGCAGTTCTTC. Residues: CASSPGLAGVPGEQFF.

V gene TRBV7-8 combines with J gene TRBJ2-1, with 14 bases that match TRBD2. This CDR3 region has 18 residues. Germline V gene data show CDR1 as SGHVS and CDR2 as FQNEAQ. Trimming removed 5 bases from V and 2 bases from J; junction bases left unmatched: 8. The CDR3 DNA reads as TGTGCCAGCAGCCAAGGGACTAGCGGGAGTCTCCCCTACAATGAGCAGTTCTTC. It yields the protein CASSQGTSGSLPYNEQFF.

The rearrangement joins TRBV20-1 to TRBJ1-2, with a weak D call TRBD1 (5 bases). The CDR3 has 12 amino acids. Germline loops: CDR1 DFQATT, CDR2 SNEGSKA (reference sequence). V was pared by 0 bases and J by 7 bases, with 9 bases between. The CDR3 protein is CSARDPDSGYTF. CDR3 DNA sequence: TGCAGTGCTAGAGATCCCGACAGTGGCTACACCTTC.

This clonotype was counted a single time. At one boundary the junction diverges from the germline segment, which might be a read error. The chain combines TRBV7-2 with TRBJ2-3; 9 bases agree with TRBD2. The germline V gene has CDR1 SGHTA and CDR2 FQGNSA. This CDR3 is 16 amino acids long. CDR3 in DNA: TGTACCGGCAGCTTAGGTCCAGCGGGGGGTTCAGATACGCAGTATTTT. This sequence encodes CTGSLGPAGGSDTQYF.

This clonotype was detected ten times or more. The chain uses TRBV29-1 and TRBJ2-1, with D maybe TRBD1 (5 bases). The V end was cut by 0 bases, the J end by 10 bases, with 19 bases between. The germline V gene has CDR1 SQVTM and CDR2 ANQGSEA. The CDR3 loop spans 15 amino acids. In DNA form, the CDR3 reads TGCAGCGTTGAAGATCTCAGGGCCAAATTTCGCGAGCAGTTCTTC. It translates to CSVEDLRAKFREQFF.

V usage is TRBV3-1 and J usage is TRBJ2-7, with D possibly being TRBD2 (5 bases). V lost 4 bases and J lost 2, with 12 bases in between. This CDR3 contains 14 residues. Germline V gene sequence: CDR1 LGHDT, CDR2 YNNKEL (reference sequence). CDR3 region: CASSPGKGAYEQYF. The CDR3 bases are TGTGCCAGCAGCCCCGGCAAGGGAGCCTACGAGCAGTACTTC.

This clonotype was counted between two and nine times. The chain recombines TRBV29-1 with TRBJ2-1; D remains ambiguous. With 4 bases removed from V and 7 bases from J, the gap between germline ends came to 14 bases. This CDR3 region has 13 residues. Per germline, CDR1 SQVTM and CDR2 ANQGSEA. The DNA for the CDR3 is TGCAGCGTTGGAAGGGTACCTATTAATGAGCAGTTCTTC. It codes for CSVGRVPINEQFF.

The chain employs TRBV6-5 and TRBJ2-1, with no clear D. Germline CDR1 reads MNHEY; CDR2 reads SVGAGI. The CDR3 length is 14 residues. Trimming took off 0 bases at V and 7 bases at J, with 10 bases between the two ends. The CDR3 coding sequence is TGTGCCAGCAGTTACTCGAAGGCTGAGAATGAGCAGTTCTTC. It codes for CASSYSKAENEQFF.

Points on this clonotype: One junction end does not reproduce the germline sequence, and a read error may be involved. The genes are TRBV20-1 and TRBJ2-1; possible D gene TRBD2, 7 bases. Per the germline V gene, CDR1 is DFQATT and CDR2 is SNEGSKA (reference sequence). CDR3 length: 14 amino acids. CDR3 residues: CSARFGGGYNEQLF. The CDR3 nucleotides are TGCAGTGCTAGGTTCGGCGGGGGCTACAATGAGCAGTTATTC.

The chain combines TRBV20-1 with TRBJ1-1, with D perhaps TRBD1 (5 bases). Trimming took 2 bases from V and 1 from J, leaving 11 bases between them. Germline CDR1 is DFQATT and CDR2 is SNEGSKA (reference sequence). This CDR3 is 14 amino acids long. The CDR3 loop is CSARLAGSNTEAFF. The CDR3 DNA sequence: TGCAGTGCTAGATTGGCAGGGTCGAACACTGAAGCTTTCTTT.

This rearrangement joins TRBV20-1 to TRBJ1-1, with D hard to call. V was trimmed by 6 bases and J by 0 bases, leaving 11 bases between them. Germline V gene sequence: CDR1 DFQATT, CDR2 SNEGSKA (reference sequence). The length of the CDR3 is 13 residues. CDR3 region: CSARESLNTEAFF. CDR3 sequence (DNA): TGCAGTGCGCGAGAAAGCCTGAACACTGAAGCTTTCTTT.